This entry lists 20 T cell receptor beta chains sequenced from one sample in a study of blood T cell repertoires in COVID-19. Assay: immunoSEQ multiplex PCR; the TCRdb copy retains only in-frame clones and omits some. The sample has approximately 260,000 clones, 90% to 95% seen once; the top ten hold less than 2.5%. Sequencing was performed on PBMCs or T cells enriched from blood (not recorded which). These receptors originate from a woman aged 18-29 years who had recovered from COVID-19.

This sequence joins TRBV28 and TRBJ2-3; D unclear. There are 11 residues in the CDR3. CDR1 MDHEN and CDR2 SYDVKM come from the germline V gene. V was pared by 3 bases and J by 5 bases, with 3 bases between. In DNA form, the CDR3 reads TGTGCCAGCAGTTTTCGAGATACGCAGTATTTT. Residues: CASSFRDTQYF.

The chain combines TRBV19 with TRBJ1-2, with D tentatively TRBD1 (5 bases). V gave up 7 bases and J gave up 7 bases, with 16 bases separating them. The CDR3 spans 13 residues. CDR1 and CDR2 from the germline V gene are LNHDA and SQIVND (reference sequence). As DNA, the CDR3 is TGTGCCAGTACCCCCGGGGGTAGGGGTGGCTACACCTTC. Its protein is CASTPGGRGGYTF.

This clone was observed once. The chain uses TRBV5-4 and TRBJ1-1; maybe TRBD1 (5 bases). V lost 7 bases and J 1 base, leaving 8 bases between the germline ends. The CDR3 has 12 amino acids. Germline V gene lookup returns CDR1 SGHNT and CDR2 YYREEE (reference sequence). Here the CDR3 reads CASGAGNTEAFF. CDR3 nucleotide sequence: TGTGCCAGCGGGGCCGGGAACACTGAAGCTTTCTTT.

The chain carries TRBV19 and TRBJ1-5; D is possibly TRBD1 (5 bases). Trimming stripped 5 bases from V and 6 bases from J, with 20 bases between. Germline V gives CDR1 LNHDA, CDR2 SQIVND (reference sequence). The CDR3 has 16 residues. CDR3 sequence reads: CASSQLTGSGPQPQHF. The CDR3 DNA reads as TGTGCCAGTAGTCAACTAACAGGTAGCGGACCTCAGCCCCAGCATTTT.

The V and J genes are TRBV28 and TRBJ2-1; possibly TRBD2 for D (5 bases). CDR3 length equals 14 residues. Trimming removed 3 bases from V and 7 bases from J, with 13 bases in between. The germline gives CDR1 MDHEN, CDR2 SYDVKM. The CDR3 region is CASSFQVLANEQFF. The CDR3 nucleotides read TGTGCCAGCAGTTTTCAGGTCTTAGCGAATGAGCAGTTCTTC.

This clone was seen a single time. The gene calls are TRBV7-8 and TRBJ2-7; 8 bases match TRBD1. Germline values: CDR1 SGHVS, CDR2 FQNEAQ. The J segment lost 0 bases and the V segment lost 5 bases, leaving 12 bases of the junction unmatched. The CDR3 contains 17 residues. The CDR3 region is CASSPVPGTGSSYEQYF. DNA of the CDR3: TGTGCCAGCAGCCCCGTCCCCGGGACAGGCAGCTCCTACGAGCAGTACTTC.

This chain joins TRBV6-5 and TRBJ1-4; no definite D call. This CDR3 has 11 amino acids. Germline values: CDR1 MNHEY, CDR2 SVGAGI. V was shortened by 6 bases and J by 7 bases, with 6 bases between the two germline ends. CDR3 in amino acids: CASSLSEKLFF. The CDR3 bases are TGTGCCAGCAGCCTAAGTGAAAAACTGTTTTTT.

This clone showed up just a few times. The chain has TRBV9 and TRBJ2-7; maybe TRBD1 (6 bases). V lost 4 bases to trimming and J lost 3 bases, with 17 bases between them. The germline gives CDR1 SGDLS, CDR2 YYNGEE. The CDR3 contains 15 residues. Here the CDR3 reads CASSLTGSSGYEQYF. In DNA, the CDR3 is TGTGCCAGCAGCCTCACAGGGTCGTCGGGCTACGAGCAGTACTTC.

V gene TRBV11-3 combines with J gene TRBJ1-4, with D hard to call. Trimming removed 2 bases at V and 8 bases at J, with 9 bases between. The germline V gene has CDR1 SGHNT and CDR2 YENEEA. The CDR3 sequence is 13 residues long. The CDR3 protein is CASSLNRREKLFF. Here the CDR3 DNA reads TGTGCCAGCAGCTTAAATCGGAGGGAAAAACTGTTTTTT. Drawing the rest from reference TRBV11-3 and TRBJ1-4, the complete variable domain is EAGVVQSPRYKIIEKKQPVAFWCNPISGHNTLYWYLQNLGQGPELLIRYENEEAVDDSQLPKDRFSAERLKGVDSTLKIQPAELGDSAVYLCASSLNRREKLFFGSGTQLSVL.

The chain has TRBV27 and TRBJ2-3; 9 bases match TRBD2. Germline assignment: CDR1 MNHEY and CDR2 SMNVEV (reference sequence). J gave up 1 base and V 2 bases, and 1 base lay outside the gene matches. The CDR3 sequence is 15 residues long. DNA of the CDR3: TGTGCCAGCAGTTTAAGACTAGCGGGCACAGATACGCAGTATTTT. It specifies CASSLRLAGTDTQYF.

The V call is TRBV2, the J call TRBJ1-2; possibly TRBD1 for D (5 bases). V lost 4 bases, J lost 7 bases, and 13 bases lay in between. The germline V gene encodes CDR1 SNHLY and CDR2 FYNNEI. This CDR3 is built from 13 residues. This CDR3 reads CASSAGGSVGYTF. CDR3 bases: TGTGCCAGCAGTGCCGGGGGGAGCGTTGGCTACACCTTC.

V gene TRBV7-6 combines with J gene TRBJ1-2; TRBD1 agrees at 8 bases. V lost 1 base to trimming and J lost 2 bases; unmatched junction nucleotides: 15. The germline gives CDR1 SGHVS, CDR2 FNYEAQ. The CDR3 totals 19 residues. The CDR3 bases are TGTGCCAGCAGCTTAGGGCGGTTGCACAGGGACAGGCTCAACTATGGCTACACCTTC. Its translation is CASSLGRLHRDRLNYGYTF.

CDR3 DNA sequence: TGTGCCAGTAGTATAAGGGGACAGGGTCTCGGCTACACCTTC. It specifies CASSIRGQGLGYTF. V and J are TRBV19 and TRBJ1-2, with 9 bases aligning to TRBD1. This CDR3 spans 14 amino acids. The V gene's germline CDR1 is LNHDA and CDR2 SQIVND (reference sequence). J was trimmed by 8 bases and V by 2 bases; bases with no gene match: 6.

V is TRBV11-2 and J is TRBJ1-3, with D maybe TRBD1 (5 bases). V shed 1 base and J shed 0 bases, with 13 bases lying between them. Germline V CDR1 and CDR2: SGHAT, FQNNGV. This CDR3 has 17 residues. This chain's CDR3 is CASSLGAVGVSGNTIYF. As DNA, the CDR3 is TGTGCCAGCAGCTTAGGGGCGGTAGGGGTCTCTGGAAACACCATATATTTT.

V gene TRBV6-1 combines with J gene TRBJ2-1; the match to TRBD2 covers 8 bases. The germline V gene has CDR1 MNHNS and CDR2 SASEGT. With V trimmed by 2 bases and J by 7 bases, 4 bases remained unmatched. CDR3 length equals 14 residues. CDR3 region: CASSERASGNEQFF. The CDR3 nucleotides are TGTGCCAGCAGTGAAAGGGCTAGCGGGAATGAGCAGTTCTTC.

The chain couples TRBV19 to TRBJ1-5; perhaps TRBD1 as D (5 bases). This CDR3 region has 15 residues. Germline CDR1 and CDR2: LNHDA and SQIVND (reference sequence). The V end lost 4 bases, the J end lost 6 bases, and 16 bases lay between the germline ends. CDR3: CASSNTPGFAQPQHF. CDR3 bases: TGTGCCAGTAGTAACACCCCAGGGTTCGCTCAGCCCCAGCATTTT.

This chain uses TRBV7-9 with TRBJ2-7, with 8 positions matching TRBD1. This CDR3 contains 15 residues. The germline V gene has CDR1 SEHNR and CDR2 FQNEAQ (reference sequence). Trimming took 5 bases from V and 0 from J; bases not matched to a gene: 6. The CDR3 here is CASSAGGSYSYEQYF. CDR3 DNA sequence: TGTGCCAGCAGCGCAGGGGGCTCCTACTCCTACGAGCAGTACTTC.

The rearrangement links TRBV12-3 or TRBV12-4 to TRBJ2-7; 7 bases map to TRBD1. The CDR3 is 12 residues long. J gave up 13 bases and V 4 bases, and 10 bases lay outside the gene matches. This chain's CDR3 is CASSYTSTGDYF. CDR3 bases: TGTGCCAGCAGTTATACATCTACAGGGGATTACTTC.

This clone has only one observation. V gene TRBV18 combines with J gene TRBJ1-2; D gene unclear. Trimming shortened V by 2 bases and J by 1 base, and 5 bases separated the two germline ends. The CDR3 extends over 13 amino acids. CDR1 is KGHSH and CDR2 is LQKENI in the germline V gene. The DNA of the CDR3 is TGTGCCAGCTCACCAGACTTTAACTATGGCTACACCTTC. It specifies CASSPDFNYGYTF.

The CDR3 region has the DNA TGTGCCAGCTCACCGTGGGCCTCTACCCCCACTGAAGCTTTCTTT. As protein: CASSPWASTPTEAFF. The chain couples TRBV18 to TRBJ1-1, with D unclear. This CDR3 contains 15 residues. Germline-derived CDR1 and CDR2 are KGHSH and LQKENI. Trimming pared 3 bases from V and 4 bases from J, leaving 15 bases between.